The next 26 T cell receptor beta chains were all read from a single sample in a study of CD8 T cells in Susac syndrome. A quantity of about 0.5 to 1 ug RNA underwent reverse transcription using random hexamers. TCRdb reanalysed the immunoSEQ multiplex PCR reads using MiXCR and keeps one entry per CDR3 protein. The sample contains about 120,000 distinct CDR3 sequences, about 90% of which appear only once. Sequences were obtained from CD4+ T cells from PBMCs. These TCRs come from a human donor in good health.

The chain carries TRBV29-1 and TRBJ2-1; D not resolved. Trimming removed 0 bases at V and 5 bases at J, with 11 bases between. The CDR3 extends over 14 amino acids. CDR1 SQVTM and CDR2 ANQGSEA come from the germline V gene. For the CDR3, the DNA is TGCAGCGTTGAAGATTTTGGAATGGACAATGAGCAGTTCTTC. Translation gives CSVEDFGMDNEQFF.

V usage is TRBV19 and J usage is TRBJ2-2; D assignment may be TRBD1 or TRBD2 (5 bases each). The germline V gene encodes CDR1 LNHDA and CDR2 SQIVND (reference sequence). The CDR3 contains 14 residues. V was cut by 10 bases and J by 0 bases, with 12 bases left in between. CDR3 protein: CATRDLSNTGELFF. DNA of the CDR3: TGTGCCACCCGGGACCTATCGAACACCGGGGAGCTGTTTTTT.

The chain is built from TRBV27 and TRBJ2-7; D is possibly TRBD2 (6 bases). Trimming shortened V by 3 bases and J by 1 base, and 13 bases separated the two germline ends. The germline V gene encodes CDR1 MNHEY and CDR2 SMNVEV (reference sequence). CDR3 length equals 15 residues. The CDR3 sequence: CASSFIQTSSYEQYF. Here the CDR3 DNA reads TGTGCCAGCAGTTTTATACAGACTAGTTCCTACGAGCAGTACTTC.

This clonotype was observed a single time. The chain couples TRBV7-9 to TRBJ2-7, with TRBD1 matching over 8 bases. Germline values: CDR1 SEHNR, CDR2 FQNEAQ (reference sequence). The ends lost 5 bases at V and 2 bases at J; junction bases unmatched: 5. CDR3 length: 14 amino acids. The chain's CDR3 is CASSGRDRTYEQYF. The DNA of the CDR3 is TGTGCCAGCAGCGGCCGGGACAGGACCTACGAGCAGTACTTC.

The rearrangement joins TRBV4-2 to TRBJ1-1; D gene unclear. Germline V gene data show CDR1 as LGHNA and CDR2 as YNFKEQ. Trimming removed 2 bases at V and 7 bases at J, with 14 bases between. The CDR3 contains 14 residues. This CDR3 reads CASSQQVLVGEAFF. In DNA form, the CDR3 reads TGTGCCAGCAGCCAACAGGTCTTGGTGGGTGAAGCTTTCTTT.

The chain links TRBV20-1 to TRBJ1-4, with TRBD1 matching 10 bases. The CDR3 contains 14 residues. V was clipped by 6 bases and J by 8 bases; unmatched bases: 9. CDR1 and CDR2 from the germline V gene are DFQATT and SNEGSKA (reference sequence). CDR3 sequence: CSAHPGTGDEKLFF. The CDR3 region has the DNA TGCAGTGCCCACCCCGGGACAGGGGACGAAAAACTGTTTTTT.

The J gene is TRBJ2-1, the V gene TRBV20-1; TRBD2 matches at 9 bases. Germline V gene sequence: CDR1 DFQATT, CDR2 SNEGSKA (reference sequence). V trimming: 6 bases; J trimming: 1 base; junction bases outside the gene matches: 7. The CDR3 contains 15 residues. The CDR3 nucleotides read TGCAGTGCGTCCGGGACTAGCATTTCCTACAATGAGCAGTTCTTC. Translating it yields CSASGTSISYNEQFF.

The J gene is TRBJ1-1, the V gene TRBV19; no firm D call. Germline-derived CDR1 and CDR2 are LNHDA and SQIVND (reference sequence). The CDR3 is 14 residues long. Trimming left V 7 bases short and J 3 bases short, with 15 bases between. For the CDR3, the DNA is TGTGCCAGTACGAACTACGAAGTACACACTGAAGCTTTCTTT. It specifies CASTNYEVHTEAFF.

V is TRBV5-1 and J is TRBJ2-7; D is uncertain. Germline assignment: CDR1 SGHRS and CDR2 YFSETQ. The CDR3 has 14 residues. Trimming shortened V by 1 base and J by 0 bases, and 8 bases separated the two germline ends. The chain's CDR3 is CASSLRQSSYEQYF. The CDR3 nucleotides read TGCGCCAGCAGCTTGCGCCAGAGCTCCTACGAGCAGTACTTC.

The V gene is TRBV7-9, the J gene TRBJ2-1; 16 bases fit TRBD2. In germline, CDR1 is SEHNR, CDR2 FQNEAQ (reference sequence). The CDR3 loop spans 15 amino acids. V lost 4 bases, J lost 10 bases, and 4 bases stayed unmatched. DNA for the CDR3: TGTGCCAGCAGCTCCCCGGGACTAGCGGGAGGGGAGCAGTTCTTC. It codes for CASSSPGLAGGEQFF.

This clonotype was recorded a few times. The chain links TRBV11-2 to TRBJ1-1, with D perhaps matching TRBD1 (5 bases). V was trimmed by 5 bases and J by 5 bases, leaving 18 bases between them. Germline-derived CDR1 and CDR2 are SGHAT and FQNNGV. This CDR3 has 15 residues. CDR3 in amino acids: CASSPGARTLTEAFF. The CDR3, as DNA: TGTGCCAGCAGCCCCGGGGCGAGGACGCTAACTGAAGCTTTCTTT.

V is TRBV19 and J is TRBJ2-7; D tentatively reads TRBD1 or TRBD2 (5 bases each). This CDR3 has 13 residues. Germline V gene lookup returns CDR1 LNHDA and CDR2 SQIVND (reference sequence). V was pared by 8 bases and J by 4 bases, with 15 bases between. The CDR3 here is CASGDRRTYEQYF. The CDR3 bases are TGTGCCAGTGGGGACCGAAGAACGTACGAGCAGTACTTC.

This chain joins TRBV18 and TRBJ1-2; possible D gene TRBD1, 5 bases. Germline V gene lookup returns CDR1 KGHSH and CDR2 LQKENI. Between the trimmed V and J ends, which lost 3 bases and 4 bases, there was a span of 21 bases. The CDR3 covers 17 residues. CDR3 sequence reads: CASSPLTDITESYGYTF. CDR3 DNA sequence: TGTGCCAGCTCACCCCTGACAGATATTACCGAATCCTATGGCTACACCTTC.

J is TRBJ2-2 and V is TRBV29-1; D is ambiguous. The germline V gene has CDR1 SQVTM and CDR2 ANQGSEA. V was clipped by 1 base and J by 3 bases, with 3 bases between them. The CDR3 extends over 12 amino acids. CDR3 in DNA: TGCAGCGTTGAAGCTGACACCGGGGAGCTGTTTTTT. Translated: CSVEADTGELFF.

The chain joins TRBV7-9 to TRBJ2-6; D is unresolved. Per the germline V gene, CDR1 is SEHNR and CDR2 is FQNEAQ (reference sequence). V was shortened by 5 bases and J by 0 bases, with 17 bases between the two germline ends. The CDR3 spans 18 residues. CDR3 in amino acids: CASSLPQLSGSGANVLTF. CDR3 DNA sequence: TGTGCCAGCAGCCTCCCCCAGCTGAGTGGCTCTGGGGCCAACGTCCTGACTTTC.

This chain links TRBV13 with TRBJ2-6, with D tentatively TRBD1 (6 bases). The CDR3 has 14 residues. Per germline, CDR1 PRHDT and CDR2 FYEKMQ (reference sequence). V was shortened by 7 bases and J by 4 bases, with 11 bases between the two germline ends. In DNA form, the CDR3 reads TGTGCCAGCAATAGGGGGAGCGGGGCCAACGTCCTGACTTTC. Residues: CASNRGSGANVLTF.

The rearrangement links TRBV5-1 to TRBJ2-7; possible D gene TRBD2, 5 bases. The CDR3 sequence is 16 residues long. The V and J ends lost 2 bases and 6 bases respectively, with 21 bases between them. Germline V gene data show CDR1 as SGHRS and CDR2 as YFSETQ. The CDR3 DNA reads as TGCGCCAGCAGCTTATCTACCGAATCACGAGGGCGCGAGCAGTACTTC. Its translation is CASSLSTESRGREQYF.

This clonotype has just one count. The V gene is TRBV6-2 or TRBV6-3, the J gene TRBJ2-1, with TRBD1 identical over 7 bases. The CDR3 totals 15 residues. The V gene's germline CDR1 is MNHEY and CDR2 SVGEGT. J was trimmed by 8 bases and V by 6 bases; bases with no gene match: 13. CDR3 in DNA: TGTGCCAGCAGCAACCGATACAGGGGAATCGATGAGCAGTTCTTC. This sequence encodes CASSNRYRGIDEQFF.

CDR3 region: CSVETSGDRRQYF. DNA of the CDR3: TGCAGCGTTGAGACTAGCGGGGATCGACGGCAGTACTTC. The rearrangement links TRBV29-1 to TRBJ2-7; the match to TRBD2 covers 11 bases. Germline loops: CDR1 SQVTM, CDR2 ANQGSEA. Trimming cost V 3 bases and J 9 bases; bases outside gene matches: 7. The CDR3 runs 13 residues.

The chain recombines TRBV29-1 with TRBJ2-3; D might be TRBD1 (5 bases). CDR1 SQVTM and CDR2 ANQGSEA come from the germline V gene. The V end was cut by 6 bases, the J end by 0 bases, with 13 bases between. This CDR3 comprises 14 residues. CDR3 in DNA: TGCAGCGTGGCGCAGGGTCATAGCACAGATACGCAGTATTTT. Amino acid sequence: CSVAQGHSTDTQYF.

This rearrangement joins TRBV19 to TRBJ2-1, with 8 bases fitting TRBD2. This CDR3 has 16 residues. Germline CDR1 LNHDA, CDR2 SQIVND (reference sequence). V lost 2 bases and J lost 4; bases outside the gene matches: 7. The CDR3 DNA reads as TGTGCCAGTAGTATAATAGGTAGCGGGAAGTACAATGAGCAGTTCTTC. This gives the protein CASSIIGSGKYNEQFF.

In DNA form, the CDR3 reads TGTGCCAGCAGCCAAGAGGAGATCACTAGCGGGGGTTACAATGAGCAGTTCTTC. Translation: CASSQEEITSGGYNEQFF. This rearrangement joins TRBV4-2 to TRBJ2-1; 11 bases are a match to TRBD2. Looked up from germline, CDR1 is LGHNA and CDR2 is YNFKEQ. J gave up 4 bases and V 0 bases, and 8 bases lay outside the gene matches. The CDR3 is made up of 18 amino acids.

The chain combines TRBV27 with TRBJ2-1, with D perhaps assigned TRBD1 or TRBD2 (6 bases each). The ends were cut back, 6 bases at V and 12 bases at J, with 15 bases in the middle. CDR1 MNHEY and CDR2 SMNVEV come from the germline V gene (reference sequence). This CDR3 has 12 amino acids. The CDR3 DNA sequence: TGTGCCAGCAGGTTGCCGGGGGCCGGGCAGTTCTTC. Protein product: CASRLPGAGQFF.

The CDR3 DNA follows: TGTGCCAGCAGCCGGATTAGCGGGAGTGGCACAGATACGCAGTATTTT. Translating it yields CASSRISGSGTDTQYF. V usage is TRBV7-9 and J usage is TRBJ2-3; 9 bases match TRBD2. The V segment lost 5 bases and the J segment 1 base; nucleotides outside the gene matches: 7. Germline CDR1 reads SEHNR; CDR2 reads FQNEAQ (reference sequence). The length of the CDR3 is 16 residues.

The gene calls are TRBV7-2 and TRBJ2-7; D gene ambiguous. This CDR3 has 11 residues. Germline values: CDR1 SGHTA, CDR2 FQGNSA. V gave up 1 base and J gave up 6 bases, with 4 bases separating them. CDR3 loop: CASSLVSEQYF. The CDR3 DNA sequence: TGTGCCAGCAGCTTAGTATCCGAGCAGTACTTC. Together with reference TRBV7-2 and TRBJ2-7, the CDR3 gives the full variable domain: GAGVSQSPSNKVTEKGKDVELRCDPISGHTALYWYRQSLGQGLEFLIYFQGNSAPDKSGLPSDRFSAERTGGSVSTLTIQRTQQEDSAVYLCASSLVSEQYFGPGTRLTVT.

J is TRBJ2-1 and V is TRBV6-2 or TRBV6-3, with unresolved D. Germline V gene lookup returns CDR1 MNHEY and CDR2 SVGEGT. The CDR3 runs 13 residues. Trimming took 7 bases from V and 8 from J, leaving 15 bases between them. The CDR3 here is CASKVSFVDEQFF. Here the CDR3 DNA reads TGTGCCAGCAAAGTGTCTTTTGTCGATGAGCAGTTCTTC.